These 4 T cell receptor beta chains share one sample of origin, sequenced in a study of technical replicates of blood from a handful of donors. Clones were read by immunoSEQ multiplex PCR, and TCRdb kept only the in-frame ones, dropping some. The repertoire holds tens of thousands of clones, with just under 95% as singletons. Sequenced input: PBMCs. These receptors all come from a human donor in good health. Some clones in this sample may be carry-over from other donors' samples.

As regards this clone: Germline is not matched at one junction end, which may reflect a read error. The V and J genes are TRBV7-9 and TRBJ2-7, with D uncertain. Germline V gene data show CDR1 as SEHNR and CDR2 as FQNEAQ (reference sequence). The CDR3 sequence is 14 residues long. CDR3 coding DNA: TGTGCCAGCAGCTTAGACGGAGACGGGTACGGGCAGTACTTC. Residues: CASSLDGDGYGQYF.

This chain connects TRBV27 to TRBJ1-6; D is unclear. Deletions cut 2 bases from V and 4 bases from J, with 6 bases between. Germline V gene sequence: CDR1 MNHEY, CDR2 SMNVEV (reference sequence). This CDR3 contains 14 residues. The CDR3 nucleotides are TGTGCCAGCAGTTTAACGGGTTATAATTCACCCCTCCACTTT. Encoded protein: CASSLTGYNSPLHF.

The gene calls are TRBV7-3 and TRBJ2-7; no definite D call. Trimming cost V 3 bases and J 0 bases, with 6 bases left between them. Germline V gene lookup returns CDR1 SGHTA and CDR2 FQGTGA. CDR3 length: 13 amino acids. This CDR3 is CASSLMSSYEQYF. The DNA of the CDR3 is TGTGCCAGCAGCTTGATGAGCTCCTACGAGCAGTACTTC.

This clone was seen once. The gene calls are TRBV7-2 and TRBJ2-7, with D perhaps TRBD2 (5 bases). CDR1 is SGHTA, CDR2 FQGNSA, per germline. V shed 1 base and J shed 7 bases, with 11 bases lying between them. The CDR3 loop spans 13 amino acids. CDR3 protein: CASSLDGLWEQYF. The CDR3 DNA sequence: TGTGCCAGCAGCTTAGACGGACTTTGGGAGCAGTACTTC.